This T cell receptor beta chain was identified during a study of spatial heterogeneity in lung cancer. Study-level information: Detected sequences consistently included more beta-chain ones than alpha-chain ones.

General study points: The recorded estimate of tumor T cell coverage is around 7.7% for alpha chains and about 13% for beta chains. Higher tumor mutation counts went along with higher counts of expanded intratumoral alpha and beta TCRs.

Germline CDR1 is MNHEY and CDR2 is SVGEGT. Trimming stripped 8 bases from V and 6 bases from J, with 15 bases between. The CDR3 is made up of 13 amino acids. TCRdb used MiXCR to reprocess the 5' RACE reads, holding one entry per CDR3 protein. The sample yields approximately 5,900 distinct CDR3 sequences, roughly 15% seen once. Time point reported: sample taken at primary tumor resection. The roughly 66 donors had untreated early-stage non-small cell lung cancer. Sequencing of whole RNA from tumor, nontumor lung or frozen PBMC involved no sorting. This clonotype was counted a few times. Its antigen is undetermined.

The sequencing here drew on lung tumor tissue, taken at surgery. The receptor was isolated from a male donor with early-stage non-small cell lung cancer. The chain uses TRBV6-2 or TRBV6-3 and TRBJ2-3; D possibly uses TRBD1 or TRBD2 (5 bases each). CDR3 protein: CASEGPPGDTQYF. CDR3 DNA sequence: TGTGCCAGCGAGGGGCCCCCTGGGGATACGCAGTATTTT.